The T cell receptor (beta chain) described here comes from a study of T cell responses to AZD1222 COVID-19 vaccine. Note on this clone: Its target is not known.

TCRdb's table, derived via immunoSEQ multiplex PCR, lists solely in-frame clones and lacks some. Seen here are 200,000 or so clones, approximately 93% observed once, and the top ten hold approximately 1%. Findings and caveats of the study: Reportedly, close to half of spike-specific TCRs are directed against unmutated variant regions. CD4 TCRs associated with vaccination spanned spike, dominating at 160-218 and 743-854.

With V trimmed by 4 bases and J by 5 bases, 5 bases remained unmatched. CDR3 size: 15 residues. The germline V gene has CDR1 MNHEY and CDR2 SVGAGI. The sample in question was peripheral blood, obtained 28 days after the second AZD1222 dose. V and J are TRBV6-5 and TRBJ2-3; TRBD1 aligns across 11 bases. This TCR was recovered from an adult who received the AZD1222 COVID-19 vaccine. Here the CDR3 DNA reads TGTGCCAGCAGTTGGACAGGGGGCTTAGTAGATACGCAGTATTTT. Amino acid sequence: CASSWTGGLVDTQYF.